This T cell receptor beta chain stems from a study of T cells after yellow fever vaccination. This clonotype was counted many times. Its antigen is undetermined. Study-level points and caveats: Clonotypes shared by both compartments, CD4 and CD8, made up a small share. Abundant contaminating clonotypes from the bulk population could appear in FACS-sorted repertoires.

The CDR3 loop spans 15 amino acids. CDR1 SGHDT and CDR2 YYEEEE come from the germline V gene. J gave up 10 bases and V 4 bases, and 13 bases lay outside the gene matches. A universal primer site and UMIs were added as TCR cDNA was made by 5'RACE template switching. TCRdb re-derived calls from the 5' RACE reads in MiXCR, one entry per CDR3 protein. Counted here are 250,000 to 400,000 distinct CDR3 sequences, around 4.5% occurring once; the ten biggest clones make up roughly a fifth. Sequencing used PBMCs, obtained 15 days after the yellow fever booster vaccination. The J gene is TRBJ2-1, the V gene TRBV5-6; 8 nucleotides align to TRBD2. This receptor was identified in a man aged 18 to 29 who received the YFV17D yellow fever vaccine. The CDR3 protein is CASSRSGGVLREQFF. The CDR3 region has the DNA TGTGCCAGCAGCCGAAGCGGGGGTGTTCTCAGGGAGCAGTTCTTC.